This TCR beta chain is from a study of siplizumab effects on memory and regulatory T cells. TCRdb's table, derived via immunoSEQ multiplex PCR, lists solely in-frame clones and lacks some. The repertoire includes under 95,000 clones, around 94% of them detected once, and over 0.25% sits in the top ten. The CDR3 sequence is 15 residues long. Germline values: CDR1 SGHKS, CDR2 YYEKEE (reference sequence). With 5 bases removed from V and 5 bases from J, the gap between germline ends came to 19 bases. Study observations and caveats: Just a small share of alloreactive clones was traced back to unstimulated subsets. Proliferating Tregs from siplizumab cultures lacked functional confirmation of suppression. An assignable naive or memory phenotype was lacking in roughly 80-97% of proliferating CD4+ or CD8+ clones.

Of note for this clone: Its antigen is not known.

The TCR sequence derives from a human donor in good health. The sequenced sample was non-Treg CD4+ T cells sorted from blood. The V gene is TRBV5-5, the J gene TRBJ1-1, with D perhaps TRBD1 (6 bases). This chain's CDR3 is CASRITAGAGTEAFF. CDR3 in DNA: TGTGCCAGCAGGATTACAGCGGGGGCAGGTACTGAAGCTTTCTTT. The full variable domain, its missing parts supplied by reference TRBV5-5 and TRBJ1-1, is DAGVTQSPTHLIKTRGQQVTLRCSPISGHKSVSWYQQVLGQGPQFIFQYYEKEERGRGNFPDRFSARQFPNYSSELNVNALLLGDSALYLCASRITAGAGTEAFFGQGTRLTVV.